These 7 T cell receptor beta chains were all obtained from the same sample, sequenced in a study of T cell responses to AZD1222 COVID-19 vaccine. The table came from immunoSEQ multiplex PCR; TCRdb's copy has only in-frame clones and leaves some out. There are 150,000 or so clones in the sample; 90% occur only once, and 6.9% lies in the top ten. The specimen was peripheral blood, collected on day 0 of AZD1222 vaccination. The source of these receptors is an adult in good health.

The chain combines TRBV7-9 with TRBJ2-1; D unclear. The ends were cut back, 5 bases at V and 14 bases at J, with 13 bases in the middle. The CDR3 contains 11 residues. Germline CDR1 is SEHNR and CDR2 is FQNEAQ (reference sequence). DNA of the CDR3: TGTGCCAGCAGCCCCGCGGCTACGAAGTTCTTC. It encodes CASSPAATKFF.

J is TRBJ1-1 and V is TRBV12-5, with a weak D call TRBD1 (6 bases). V was pared by 6 bases and J by 10 bases, with 15 bases between. From germline, CDR1 is LGHNT and CDR2 FRNRAP. This CDR3 is built from 12 residues. The chain's CDR3 is CASGPEGEGAFF. CDR3 nucleotide sequence: TGTGCTAGTGGCCCTGAGGGGGAGGGAGCTTTCTTT. The whole variable domain, filled in from reference TRBV12-5 and TRBJ1-1, reads DARVTQTPRHKVTEMGQEVTMRCQPILGHNTVFWYRQTMMQGLELLAYFRNRAPLDDSGMPKDRFSAEMPDATLATLKIQPSEPRDSAVYFCASGPEGEGAFFGQGTRLTVV.

The chain uses TRBV30 and TRBJ2-6; no reliable D call. The CDR3 has 12 residues. Trimming shortened V by 6 bases and J by 2 bases, and 5 bases separated the two germline ends. Germline CDR1 is GTSNPN and CDR2 is SVGIG (reference sequence). The CDR3 nucleotides read TGTGCCTGTCGTCCTGGGGCCAACGTCCTGACTTTC. Its translation is CACRPGANVLTF.

The rearrangement joins TRBV28 to TRBJ1-2; D not certain. V was cut by 3 bases and J by 3 bases, with 5 bases left in between. The CDR3 runs to 12 residues. Looked up from germline, CDR1 is MDHEN and CDR2 is SYDVKM. The CDR3: CASSFQDYGYTF. In nucleotides, the CDR3 is TGTGCCAGCAGTTTTCAGGACTATGGCTACACCTTC.

The genes are TRBV9 and TRBJ2-7, with 8 bases fitting TRBD2. CDR1 SGDLS and CDR2 YYNGEE come from the germline V gene. V shed 1 base, J shed 2 bases, and the junction held 8 bases outside the gene matches. This CDR3 spans 16 amino acids. The CDR3: CASSVSGGASAYEQYF. The CDR3 nucleotides are TGTGCCAGCAGCGTATCGGGAGGGGCAAGCGCCTACGAGCAGTACTTC.

The chain is built from TRBV6-5 and TRBJ2-7, with D possibly TRBD1 on 6 matching bases. V was trimmed by 6 bases and J by 3 bases, leaving 18 bases between them. Germline V gene sequence: CDR1 MNHEY, CDR2 SVGAGI. This CDR3 has 15 residues. CDR3 loop: CASSPEGDKFYEQYF. CDR3 DNA: TGTGCCAGCAGCCCCGAGGGGGATAAGTTCTACGAGCAGTACTTC.

The chain couples TRBV10-3 to TRBJ1-2; 9 bases are a match to TRBD1. The ends lost 3 bases at V and 3 bases at J; junction bases unmatched: 11. Germline CDR1 is ENHRY and CDR2 is SYGVKD. The CDR3 sequence is 17 residues long. The CDR3 loop reads CAISDLIPGQGHYGYTF. CDR3 bases: TGTGCCATCAGTGACCTAATCCCGGGACAGGGACACTATGGCTACACCTTC.